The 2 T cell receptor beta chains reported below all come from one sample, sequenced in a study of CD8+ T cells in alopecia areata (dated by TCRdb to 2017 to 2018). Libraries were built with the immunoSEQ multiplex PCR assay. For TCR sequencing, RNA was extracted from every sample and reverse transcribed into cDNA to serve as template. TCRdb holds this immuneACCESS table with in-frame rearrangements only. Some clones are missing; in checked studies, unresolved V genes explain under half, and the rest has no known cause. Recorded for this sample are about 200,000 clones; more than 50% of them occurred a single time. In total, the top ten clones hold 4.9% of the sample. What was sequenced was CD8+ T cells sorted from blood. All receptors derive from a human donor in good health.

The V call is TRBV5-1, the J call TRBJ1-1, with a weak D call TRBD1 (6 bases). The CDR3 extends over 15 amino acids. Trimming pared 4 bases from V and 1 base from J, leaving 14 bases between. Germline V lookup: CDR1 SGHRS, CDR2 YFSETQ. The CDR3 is CASSLPGQPNTEAFF. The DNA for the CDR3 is TGCGCCAGCAGCCTACCGGGACAACCGAACACTGAAGCTTTCTTT. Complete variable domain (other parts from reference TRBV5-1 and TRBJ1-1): KAGVTQTPRYLIKTRGQQVTLSCSPISGHRSVSWYQQTPGQGLQFLFEYFSETQRNKGNFPGRFSGRQFSNSRSEMNVSTLELGDSALYLCASSLPGQPNTEAFFGQGTRLTVV.

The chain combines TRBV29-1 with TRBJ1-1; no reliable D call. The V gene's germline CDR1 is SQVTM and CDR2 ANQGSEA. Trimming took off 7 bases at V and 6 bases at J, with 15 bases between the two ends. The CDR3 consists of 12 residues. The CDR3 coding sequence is TGCAGCGGATACGGGATTTCCCCTGAAGCTTTCTTT. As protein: CSGYGISPEAFF.